This TCR beta chain comes out of a study of early T cells in non-severe SARS-CoV-2 infection (dated by TCRdb to the early 2020s). With respect to the entire study: Because TCR sequencing was done on bulk RNA from unsorted whole blood, the alpha and beta chains could not be paired. Results the study describes overall, beyond this receptor: VDJdb matching was skewed toward anti-spike CD8 responses, so virus-specific expansions were likely underestimated and private and CD4 specificities were missed.

Set within a cohort of healthcare workers in London, UK, this nested case-control study involved weekly PCR testing of nasopharyngeal swabs along with blood sampling. Healthcare workers were recruited during the week of the UK lockdown, between 23 and 31 March 2020, and followed weekly for up to roughly 15 weeks. This clonotype appeared many times. Its antigen has not been determined. Qualities for individual bases were not recorded, and no much larger clone is one base off. Library preparation was by 5' RACE. Sequencing used a NextSeq 500. In the TCR library protocol, unique molecular identifiers were attached to individual cDNA molecules to correct for PCR bias and sequencing error. TCR alpha and beta chains were both sequenced, and the abundances of alpha and beta sequences in each sample were closely correlated with each other. The original pipeline was this. Decombinator V4 was used to annotate the V gene, J gene and CDR3 of the TCR sequences. Expanded TCRs were defined as changing significantly between any two time points under a Poisson model with p below 0.0001. TCR abundances were normalised to the total number of TCRs sequenced in each sample and reported as counts per million. TRAV1-2 paired with TRAJ12, TRAJ20 or TRAJ33 defined MAIT TCRs, while TRAV10 paired with TRAJ18 defined iNKT TCRs. A search of VDJdb, accessed on 1 November 2021, was run for TCRs annotated to CMV, EBV and SARS-CoV-2, with TCRs annotated for multiple antigens excluded. Starting from the raw public reads, TCRdb applied fastp trimming at Q25, assembled clones with MiXCR and retained in-frame beta chains. A single entry per CDR3 protein holds the most common genes and DNA from its merged rows. The V and J calls and clone size come from TCRdb's table, not from the authors' own analysis. Within this sample are 66,000 or so distinct CDR3 sequences, with roughly 13% of them counted one time only. The top ten clonotypes cover roughly 8.3% of the sample.

CDR1 and CDR2, per the germline V gene, are SQVTM and ANQGSEA. From the cysteine up to the phenylalanine, the CDR3 has a length of 13 residues. The kept DNA is CDR3 alone, 39 bases in frame from the first base. V gives up 5 bases and J gives up 7 bases, and the segment between their germline ends measures 17 bases. The rearrangement joined TRBV29-1 to TRBJ1-1; TRBD1 is a weak D gene call, 5 bases matching. The sample consisted of whole blood. This receptor was obtained from an adult who was a healthcare worker with PCR-confirmed SARS-CoV-2 infection or an uninfected control (not recorded which). The base sequence is TGCAGCGTTTGGTGGAAGAAAACAGGTGAAGCTTTCTTT. Its protein reads: CSVWWKKTGEAFF.